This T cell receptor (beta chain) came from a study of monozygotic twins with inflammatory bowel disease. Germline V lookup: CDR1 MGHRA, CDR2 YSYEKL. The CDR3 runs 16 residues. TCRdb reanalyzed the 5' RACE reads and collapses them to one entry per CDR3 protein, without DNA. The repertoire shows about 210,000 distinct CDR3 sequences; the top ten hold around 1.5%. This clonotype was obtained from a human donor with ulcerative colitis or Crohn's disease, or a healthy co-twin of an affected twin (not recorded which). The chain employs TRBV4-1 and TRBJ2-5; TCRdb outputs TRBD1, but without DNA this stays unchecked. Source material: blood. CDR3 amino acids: CASSAAGQGESETQYF.